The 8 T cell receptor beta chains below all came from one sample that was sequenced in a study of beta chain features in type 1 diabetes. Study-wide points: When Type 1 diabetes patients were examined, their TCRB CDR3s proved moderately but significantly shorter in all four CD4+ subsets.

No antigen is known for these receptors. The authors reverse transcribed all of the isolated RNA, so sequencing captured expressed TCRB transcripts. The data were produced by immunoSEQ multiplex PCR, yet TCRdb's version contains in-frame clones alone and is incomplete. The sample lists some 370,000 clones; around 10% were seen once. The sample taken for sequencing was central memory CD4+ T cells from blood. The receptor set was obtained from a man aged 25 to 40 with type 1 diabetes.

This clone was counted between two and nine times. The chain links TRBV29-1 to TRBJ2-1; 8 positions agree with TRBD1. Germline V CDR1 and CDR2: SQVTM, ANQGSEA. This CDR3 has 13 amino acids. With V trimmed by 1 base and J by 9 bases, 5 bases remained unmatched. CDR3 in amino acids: CSVEGQGASEQFF. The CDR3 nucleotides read TGCAGCGTTGAAGGGCAGGGGGCGTCTGAGCAGTTCTTC.

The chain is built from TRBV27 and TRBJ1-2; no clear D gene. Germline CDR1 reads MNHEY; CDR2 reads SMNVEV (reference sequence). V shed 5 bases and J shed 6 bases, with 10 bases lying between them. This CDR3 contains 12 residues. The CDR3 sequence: CASSQNQNGYTF. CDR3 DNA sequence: TGTGCCAGCAGTCAAAATCAGAATGGCTACACCTTC.

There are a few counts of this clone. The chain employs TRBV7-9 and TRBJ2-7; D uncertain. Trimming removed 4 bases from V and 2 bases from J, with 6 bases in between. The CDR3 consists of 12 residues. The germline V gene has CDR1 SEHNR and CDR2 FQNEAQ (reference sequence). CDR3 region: CASSYWTYEQYF. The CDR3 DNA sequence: TGTGCCAGCAGCTACTGGACCTACGAGCAGTACTTC.

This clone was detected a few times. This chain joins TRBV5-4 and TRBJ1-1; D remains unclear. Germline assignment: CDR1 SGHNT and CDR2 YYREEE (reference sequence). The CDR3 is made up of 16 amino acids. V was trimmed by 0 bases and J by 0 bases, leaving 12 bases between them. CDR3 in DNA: TGTGCCAGCAGCTTGGCGGGCCAGCTAATGAACACTGAAGCTTTCTTT. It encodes CASSLAGQLMNTEAFF.

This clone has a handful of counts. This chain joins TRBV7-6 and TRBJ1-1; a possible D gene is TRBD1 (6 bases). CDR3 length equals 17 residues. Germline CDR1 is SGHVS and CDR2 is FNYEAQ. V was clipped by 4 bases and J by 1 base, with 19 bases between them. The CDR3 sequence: CASSSPGGQGWNTEAFF. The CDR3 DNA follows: TGTGCCAGCAGCTCGCCGGGCGGCCAGGGGTGGAACACTGAAGCTTTCTTT.

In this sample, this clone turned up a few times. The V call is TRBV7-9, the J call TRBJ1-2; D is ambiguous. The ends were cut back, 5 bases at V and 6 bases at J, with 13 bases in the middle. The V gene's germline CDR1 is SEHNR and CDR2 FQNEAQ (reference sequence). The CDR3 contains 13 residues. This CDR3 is CASSLPHADGYTF. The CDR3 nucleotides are TGTGCCAGCAGCCTACCCCATGCGGATGGCTACACCTTC.

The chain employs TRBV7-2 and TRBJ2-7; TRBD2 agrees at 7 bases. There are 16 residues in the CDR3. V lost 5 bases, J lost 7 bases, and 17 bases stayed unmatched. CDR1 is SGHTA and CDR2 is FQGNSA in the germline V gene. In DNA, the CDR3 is TGTGCCAGCAGCCCGGGTACCGGGACTACGATTGGAGAGCAGTACTTC. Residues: CASSPGTGTTIGEQYF.

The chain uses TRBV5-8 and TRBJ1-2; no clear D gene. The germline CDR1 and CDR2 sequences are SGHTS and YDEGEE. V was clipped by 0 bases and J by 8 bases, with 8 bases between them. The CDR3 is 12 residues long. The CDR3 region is CASSLERIGYTF. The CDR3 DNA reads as TGTGCCAGCAGCTTGGAGAGAATCGGCTACACCTTC.